What follows describes a single TCR beta chain. This entry comes from a study of blood T cell repertoires in COVID-19. The overall study: The analysed material was cDNA or gDNA that came from T cells, B-cell-depleted T cells, or PBMCs.

This CDR3 contains 15 residues. Germline V gene sequence: CDR1 MNHEY, CDR2 SMNVEV (reference sequence). V lost 4 bases and J 5 bases, leaving 14 bases between the germline ends. Clones were read by immunoSEQ multiplex PCR, and TCRdb kept only the in-frame ones, dropping some. The sample lists under 250,000 clones, roughly four fifths seen once, with under 2% in the top ten. The material sequenced was PBMCs or T cells enriched from blood (not recorded which). The receptor comes from a man in his 60s who had recovered from COVID-19. This chain links TRBV27 with TRBJ1-4; tentative D call: TRBD1 (6 bases). The CDR3 loop is CASSSTDRQNEKLFF. The DNA for the CDR3 is TGTGCCAGCAGTTCCACGGACAGACAGAATGAAAAACTGTTTTTT.